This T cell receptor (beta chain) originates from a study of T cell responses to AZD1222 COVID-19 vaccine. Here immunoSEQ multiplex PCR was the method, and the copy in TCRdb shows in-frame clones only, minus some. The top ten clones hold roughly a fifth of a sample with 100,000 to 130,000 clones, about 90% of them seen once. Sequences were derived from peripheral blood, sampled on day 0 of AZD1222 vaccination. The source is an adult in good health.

In DNA, the CDR3 is TGTGCCAGCAGACGTGGATCGGACAGACCCACCGGGGAGCTGTTTTTT. It is translated as CASRRGSDRPTGELFF. The rearrangement joins TRBV7-3 to TRBJ2-2, with a possible D match to TRBD1 (6 bases). V was clipped by 6 bases and J by 4 bases, with 18 bases between them. The germline CDR1 and CDR2 sequences are SGHTA and FQGTGA. This CDR3 contains 16 residues.